Following are 9 T cell receptor beta chains from one sample sequenced in a study of post-analysis software for immune sequencing data. Unique molecular identifiers were built into the TCR beta cDNA libraries. Each CDR3 protein is one row after TCRdb ran MiXCR on the PCR reads. Among approximately 440,000 distinct CDR3 sequences listed, 45% were seen once. Study outcomes and limitations: Five or six TRBV segments were significantly more frequent in patients than in controls. TRBV5-6, TRBV5-1 and TRBV20-1 were among these segments.

Their target antigens are unknown. Specimen: blood. The receptors were gathered from a girl aged 10-17 years with multiple sclerosis.

The chain employs TRBV6-2 or TRBV6-3 and TRBJ2-1, with D possibly being TRBD2 (5 bases). Germline V lookup: CDR1 MNHEY, CDR2 SVGEGT. This CDR3 spans 15 amino acids. Between the trimmed V and J ends, which lost 6 bases and 4 bases, there was a span of 16 bases. Written as DNA, the CDR3 is TGTGCCAGCAGGAGTACAGCCGAGCGGTACAATGAGCAGTTCTTC. Amino acids: CASRSTAERYNEQFF.

The table lists this clonotype with a few counts. At one end, the junction sequence differs from germline, possibly due to a read error. CDR3 bases: TGTGCCAGCAGCTTAGAGGGGGCCTATCGCTACACCTTC. Translation: CASSLEGAYRYTF. V gene TRBV7-9 combines with J gene TRBJ1-2, with TRBD1 matching over 7 bases. Germline loops: CDR1 SEHNR, CDR2 FQNEAQ (reference sequence). The CDR3 covers 13 residues.

The rearrangement links TRBV20-1 to TRBJ1-5, with 11 bases identical to TRBD1. This CDR3 comprises 16 residues. V trimming: 6 bases; J trimming: 1 base; junction bases outside the gene matches: 8. Germline assignment: CDR1 DFQATT and CDR2 SNEGSKA (reference sequence). This chain's CDR3 is CSAGGQGAVSNQPQHF. The CDR3 bases are TGCAGTGCGGGAGGACAGGGGGCCGTGAGCAATCAGCCCCAGCATTTT.

The chain recombines TRBV7-8 with TRBJ2-1; TRBD2 agrees at 13 bases. Germline CDR1 reads SGHVS; CDR2 reads FQNEAQ. The ends lost 2 bases at V and 3 bases at J; junction bases unmatched: 4. This CDR3 is 17 amino acids long. CDR3 protein: CASSLYRLAGGYNEQFF. The DNA of the CDR3 is TGTGCCAGCAGCTTATACCGACTAGCGGGAGGCTACAATGAGCAGTTCTTC.

The chain has TRBV6-5 and TRBJ1-1, with a possible D match to TRBD1 (6 bases). The CDR3 sequence is 13 residues long. The germline gives CDR1 MNHEY, CDR2 SVGAGI. Between the trimmed V and J ends, which lost 5 bases and 10 bases, there was a span of 17 bases. CDR3 sequence: CASSRTGRGGAFF. DNA for the CDR3: TGTGCCAGCAGTCGTACAGGGAGGGGGGGAGCTTTCTTT.

V usage is TRBV3-1 and J usage is TRBJ2-4; 7 positions agree with TRBD2. Looked up from germline, CDR1 is LGHDT and CDR2 is YNNKEL (reference sequence). With V trimmed by 0 bases and J by 6 bases, 5 bases remained unmatched. The CDR3 loop spans 15 amino acids. The CDR3 coding sequence is TGTGCCAGCAGCCAAGATTTGGGACTATTAAACATTCAGTACTTC. Translating it yields CASSQDLGLLNIQYF.

V is TRBV3-1 and J is TRBJ2-1, with D possibly TRBD1 on 6 matching bases. With 0 bases removed from V and 4 bases from J, the gap between germline ends came to 13 bases. This CDR3 comprises 16 residues. Per germline, CDR1 LGHDT and CDR2 YNNKEL (reference sequence). CDR3 in amino acids: CASSQEVGTLYNEQFF. The DNA for the CDR3 is TGTGCCAGCAGCCAAGAAGTAGGGACATTATACAATGAGCAGTTCTTC.

This rearrangement joins TRBV6-6 to TRBJ1-2; perhaps TRBD1 as D (6 bases). This CDR3 has 15 residues. Germline assignment: CDR1 MNHNY and CDR2 SVGAGI (reference sequence). The V gene lost 3 bases and the J gene lost 0 bases, with 11 bases spanning the gap. CDR3 nucleotides: TGTGCCAGCAGTTATAGGACAGTTCCTAACTATGGCTACACCTTC. Residues: CASSYRTVPNYGYTF.

V is TRBV12-3 or TRBV12-4 and J is TRBJ1-2, with D unclear. V dropped 5 bases and J dropped 8 bases, with 18 bases sitting between them. The CDR3 loop spans 14 amino acids. DNA of the CDR3: TGTGCCAGCAGTAAGGCCAGTCAAGTGGGCGGCTACACCTTC. Translating it yields CASSKASQVGGYTF.